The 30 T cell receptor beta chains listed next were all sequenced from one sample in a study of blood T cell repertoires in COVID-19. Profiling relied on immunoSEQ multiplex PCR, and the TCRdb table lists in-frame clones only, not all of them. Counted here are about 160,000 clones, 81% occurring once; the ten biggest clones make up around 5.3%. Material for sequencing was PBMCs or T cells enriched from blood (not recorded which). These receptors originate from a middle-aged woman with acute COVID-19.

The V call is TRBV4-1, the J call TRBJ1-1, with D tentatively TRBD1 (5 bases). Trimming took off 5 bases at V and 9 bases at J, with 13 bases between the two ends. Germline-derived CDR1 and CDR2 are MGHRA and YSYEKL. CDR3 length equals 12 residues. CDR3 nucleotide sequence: TGCGCCAGCAGCACCTCGACAGAGCAAGCTTTCTTT. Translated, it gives CASSTSTEQAFF.

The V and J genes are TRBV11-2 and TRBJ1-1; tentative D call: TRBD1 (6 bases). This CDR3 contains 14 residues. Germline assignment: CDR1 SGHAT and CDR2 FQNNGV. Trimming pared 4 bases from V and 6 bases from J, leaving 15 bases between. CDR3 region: CASSYGQRGAEAFF. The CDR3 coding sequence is TGTGCCAGCAGCTACGGACAGCGGGGGGCTGAAGCTTTCTTT.

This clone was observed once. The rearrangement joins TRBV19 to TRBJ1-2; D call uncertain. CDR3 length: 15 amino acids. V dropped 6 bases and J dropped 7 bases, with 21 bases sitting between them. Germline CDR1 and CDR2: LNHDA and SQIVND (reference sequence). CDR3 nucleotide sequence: TGTGCCAGTAGCCCTACAAGGTGGAGAGGGAGTGGCTACACCTTC. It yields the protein CASSPTRWRGSGYTF.

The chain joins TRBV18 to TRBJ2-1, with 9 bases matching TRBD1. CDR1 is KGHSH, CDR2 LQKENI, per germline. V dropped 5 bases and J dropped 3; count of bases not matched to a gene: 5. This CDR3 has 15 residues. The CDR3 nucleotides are TGTGCCAGCTCATCAGGACAGGGGCTCTACAATGAGCAGTTCTTC. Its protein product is CASSSGQGLYNEQFF.

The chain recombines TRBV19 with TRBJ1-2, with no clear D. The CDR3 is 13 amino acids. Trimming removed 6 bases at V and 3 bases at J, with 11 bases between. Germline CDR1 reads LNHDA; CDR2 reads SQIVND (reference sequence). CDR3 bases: TGTGCCAGTAGGGAGCAGCGCTACTATGGCTACACCTTC. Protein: CASREQRYYGYTF.

The CDR3 protein is CASSLGQDLYGYTF. CDR3 nucleotides: TGTGCCAGCAGCTTGGGACAGGACCTCTATGGCTACACCTTC. The rearrangement uses TRBV7-9 and TRBJ1-2; 8 nucleotides align to TRBD1. The CDR3 contains 14 residues. With 3 bases clipped from V and 4 bases from J, the junction kept 4 bases outside the gene matches. Germline CDR1 and CDR2: SEHNR and FQNEAQ (reference sequence).

This CDR3 reads CAWNRGYNQPQHF. CDR3 nucleotide sequence: TGTGCCTGGAACCGAGGTTACAATCAGCCCCAGCATTTT. V and J are TRBV30 and TRBJ1-5; D is ambiguous. Germline CDR1 reads GTSNPN; CDR2 reads SVGIG (reference sequence). Trimming cost V 4 bases and J 3 bases, with 10 bases left between them. This CDR3 has 13 amino acids.

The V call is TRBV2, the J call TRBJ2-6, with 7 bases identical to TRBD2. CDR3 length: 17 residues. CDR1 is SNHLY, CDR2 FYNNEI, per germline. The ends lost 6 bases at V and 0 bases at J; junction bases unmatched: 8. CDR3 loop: CASRSGTTLSGANVLTF. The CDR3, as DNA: TGTGCCAGCAGATCCGGGACTACCCTCTCTGGGGCCAACGTCCTGACTTTC. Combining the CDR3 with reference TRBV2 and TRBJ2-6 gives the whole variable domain EPEVTQTPSHQVTQMGQEVILRCVPISNHLYFYWYRQILGQKVEFLVSFYNNEISEKSEIFDDQFSVERPDGSNFTLKIRSTKLEDSAMYFCASRSGTTLSGANVLTFGAGSRLTVL.

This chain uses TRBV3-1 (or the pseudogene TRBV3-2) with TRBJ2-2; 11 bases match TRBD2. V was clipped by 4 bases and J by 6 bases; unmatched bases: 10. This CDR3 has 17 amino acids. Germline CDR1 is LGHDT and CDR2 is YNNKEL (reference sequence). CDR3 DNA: TGTGCCAGCAGCCGTTTAGCGGGAGGGCCAGGTGCCGGGGAGCTGTTTTTT. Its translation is CASSRLAGGPGAGELFF.

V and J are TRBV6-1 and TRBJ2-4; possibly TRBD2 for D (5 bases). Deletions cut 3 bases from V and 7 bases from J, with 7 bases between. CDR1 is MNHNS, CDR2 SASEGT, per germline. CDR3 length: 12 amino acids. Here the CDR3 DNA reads TGTGCCAGCAGTGACCCGGGGAACATTCAGTACTTC. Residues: CASSDPGNIQYF.

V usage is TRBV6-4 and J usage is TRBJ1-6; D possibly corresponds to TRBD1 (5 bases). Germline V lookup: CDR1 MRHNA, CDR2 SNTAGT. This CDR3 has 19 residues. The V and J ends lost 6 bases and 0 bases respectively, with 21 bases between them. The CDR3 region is CASSDTPDNSSSYNSPLHF. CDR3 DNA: TGTGCCAGCAGCGATACCCCGGACAACTCAAGCTCCTATAATTCACCCCTCCACTTT.

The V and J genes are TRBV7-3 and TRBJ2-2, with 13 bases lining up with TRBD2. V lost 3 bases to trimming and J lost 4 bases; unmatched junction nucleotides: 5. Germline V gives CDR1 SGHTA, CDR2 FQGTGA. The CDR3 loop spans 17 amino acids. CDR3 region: CASSFRTSGSSTGELFF. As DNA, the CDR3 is TGTGCCAGCAGCTTTAGGACTAGCGGGAGCAGCACCGGGGAGCTGTTTTTT.

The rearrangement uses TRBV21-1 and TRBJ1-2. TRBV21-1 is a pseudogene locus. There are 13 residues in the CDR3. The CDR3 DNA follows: TGTGCCAGCAGCAAAGGAGGACTTCGTGGCTACACCTTC. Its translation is CASSKGGLRGYTF.

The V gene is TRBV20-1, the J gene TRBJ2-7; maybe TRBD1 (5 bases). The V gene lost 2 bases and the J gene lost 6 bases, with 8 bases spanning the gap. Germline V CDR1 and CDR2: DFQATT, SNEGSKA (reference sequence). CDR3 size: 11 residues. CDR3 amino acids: CSARQGFEQYF. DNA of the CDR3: TGCAGTGCTAGACAGGGATTCGAGCAGTACTTC.

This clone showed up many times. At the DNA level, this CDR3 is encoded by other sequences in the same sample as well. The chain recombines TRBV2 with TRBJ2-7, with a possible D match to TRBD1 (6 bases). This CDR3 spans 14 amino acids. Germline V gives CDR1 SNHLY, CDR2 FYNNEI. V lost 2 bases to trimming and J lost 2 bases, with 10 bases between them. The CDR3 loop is CASSEWGTTYEQYF. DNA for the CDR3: TGTGCCAGCAGTGAATGGGGGACAACCTACGAGCAGTACTTC.

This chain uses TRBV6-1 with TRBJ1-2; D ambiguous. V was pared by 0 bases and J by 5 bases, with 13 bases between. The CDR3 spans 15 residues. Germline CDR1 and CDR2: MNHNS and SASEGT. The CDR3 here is CASSEAGVGVYGYTF. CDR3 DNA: TGTGCCAGCAGTGAAGCCGGTGTTGGAGTATATGGCTACACCTTC.

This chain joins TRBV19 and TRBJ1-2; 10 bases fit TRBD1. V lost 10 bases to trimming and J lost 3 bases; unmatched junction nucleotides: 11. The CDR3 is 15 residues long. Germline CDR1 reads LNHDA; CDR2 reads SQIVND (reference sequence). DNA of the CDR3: TGTGCCACCTGGGGACAGGGGAGAACAGACTATGGCTACACCTTC. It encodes CATWGQGRTDYGYTF.

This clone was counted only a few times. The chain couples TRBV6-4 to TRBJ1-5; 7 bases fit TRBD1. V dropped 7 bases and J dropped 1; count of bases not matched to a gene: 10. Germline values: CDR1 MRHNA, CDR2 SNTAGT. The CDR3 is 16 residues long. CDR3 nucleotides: TGTGCCAGCATCCCCGCAGGGGGAAGGAGCAATCAGCCCCAGCATTTT. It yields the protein CASIPAGGRSNQPQHF.

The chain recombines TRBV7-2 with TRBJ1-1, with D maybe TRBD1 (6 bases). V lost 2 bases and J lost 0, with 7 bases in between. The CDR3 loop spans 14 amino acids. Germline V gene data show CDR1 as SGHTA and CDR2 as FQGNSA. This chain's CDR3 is CASSLNRVNTEAFF. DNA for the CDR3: TGTGCCAGCAGCTTAAACAGGGTGAACACTGAAGCTTTCTTT. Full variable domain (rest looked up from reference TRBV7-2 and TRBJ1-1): GAGVSQSPSNKVTEKGKDVELRCDPISGHTALYWYRQSLGQGLEFLIYFQGNSAPDKSGLPSDRFSAERTGGSVSTLTIQRTQQEDSAVYLCASSLNRVNTEAFFGQGTRLTVV.

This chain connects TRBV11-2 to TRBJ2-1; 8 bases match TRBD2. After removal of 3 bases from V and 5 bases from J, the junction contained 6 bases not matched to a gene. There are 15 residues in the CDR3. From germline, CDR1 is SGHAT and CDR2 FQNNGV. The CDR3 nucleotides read TGTGCCAGCAGCTTTAGGGCGGGAGGAAACAATGAGCAGTTCTTC. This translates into CASSFRAGGNNEQFF.

The chain's CDR3 is CASTEGVYHEQFF. CDR3 in DNA: TGTGCCAGCACTGAGGGAGTTTACCATGAGCAGTTCTTC. The chain joins TRBV12-3 or TRBV12-4 to TRBJ2-1; tentatively, D is TRBD2 (5 bases). V was pared by 7 bases and J by 8 bases, with 15 bases between. The CDR3 has 13 residues.

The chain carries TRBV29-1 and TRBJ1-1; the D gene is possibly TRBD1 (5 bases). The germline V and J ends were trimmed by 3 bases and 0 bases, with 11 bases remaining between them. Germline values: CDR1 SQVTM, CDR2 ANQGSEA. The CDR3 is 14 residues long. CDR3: CSVEGLSMNTEAFF. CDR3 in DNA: TGCAGCGTTGAGGGACTTAGCATGAACACTGAAGCTTTCTTT.

The chain's CDR3 is CASSQGDRTLNYGYTF. CDR3 in DNA: TGTGCCAGCAGCCAGGGGGACAGAACCTTAAACTATGGCTACACCTTC. The chain joins TRBV5-5 to TRBJ1-2; 7 nucleotides align to TRBD1. Germline CDR1 is SGHKS and CDR2 is YYEKEE (reference sequence). The length of the CDR3 is 16 residues. V was clipped by 4 bases and J by 2 bases; unmatched bases: 11. Based on the CDR3 plus reference TRBV5-5 and TRBJ1-2, the full variable domain is DAGVTQSPTHLIKTRGQQVTLRCSPISGHKSVSWYQQVLGQGPQFIFQYYEKEERGRGNFPDRFSARQFPNYSSELNVNALLLGDSALYLCASSQGDRTLNYGYTFGSGTRLTVV.

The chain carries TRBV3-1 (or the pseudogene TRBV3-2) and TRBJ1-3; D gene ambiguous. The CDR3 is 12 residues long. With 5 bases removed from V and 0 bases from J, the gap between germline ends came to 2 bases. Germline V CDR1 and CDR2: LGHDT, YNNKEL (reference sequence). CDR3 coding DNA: TGTGCCAGCAGCTACTCTGGAAACACCATATATTTT. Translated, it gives CASSYSGNTIYF.

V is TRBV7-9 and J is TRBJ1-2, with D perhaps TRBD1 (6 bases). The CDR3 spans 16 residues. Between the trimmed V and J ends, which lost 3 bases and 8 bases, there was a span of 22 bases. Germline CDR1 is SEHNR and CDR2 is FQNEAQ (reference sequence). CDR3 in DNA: TGTGCCAGCAGCTTTCGACAGGATTCTCGAGTGAGGGGCTACACCTTC. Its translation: CASSFRQDSRVRGYTF.

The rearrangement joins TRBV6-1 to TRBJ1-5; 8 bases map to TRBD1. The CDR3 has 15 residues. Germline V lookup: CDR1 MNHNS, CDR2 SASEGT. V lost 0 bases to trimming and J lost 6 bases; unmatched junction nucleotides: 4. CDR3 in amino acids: CASSEAGTGGQPQHF. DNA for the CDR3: TGTGCCAGCAGTGAAGCCGGGACAGGAGGTCAGCCCCAGCATTTT.

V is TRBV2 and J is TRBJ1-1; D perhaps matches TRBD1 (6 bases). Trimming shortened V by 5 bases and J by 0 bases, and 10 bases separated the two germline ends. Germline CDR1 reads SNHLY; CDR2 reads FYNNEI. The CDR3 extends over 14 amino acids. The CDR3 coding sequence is TGTGCCAGCAGTCCGGACAGTTTGAACACTGAAGCTTTCTTT. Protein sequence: CASSPDSLNTEAFF.

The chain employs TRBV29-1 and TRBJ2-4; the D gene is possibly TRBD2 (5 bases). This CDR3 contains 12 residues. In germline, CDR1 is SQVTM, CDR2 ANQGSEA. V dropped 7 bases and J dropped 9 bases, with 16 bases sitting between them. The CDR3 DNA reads TGCAGCGCCAAGGACTCCCGTACCATTCAGTACTTC. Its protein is CSAKDSRTIQYF. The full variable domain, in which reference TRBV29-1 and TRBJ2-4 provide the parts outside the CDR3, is SAVISQKPSRDICQRGTSLTIQCQVDSQVTMMFWYRQQPGQSLTLIATANQGSEATYESGFVIDKFPISRPNLTFSTLTVSNMSPEDSSIYLCSAKDSRTIQYFGAGTRLSVL.

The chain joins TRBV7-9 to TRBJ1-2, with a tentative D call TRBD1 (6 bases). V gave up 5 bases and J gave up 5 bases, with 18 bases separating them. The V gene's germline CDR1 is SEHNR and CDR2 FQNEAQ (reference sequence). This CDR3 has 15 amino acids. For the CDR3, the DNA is TGTGCCAGCAGCCACAGACAGGCTATGAGATATGGCTACACCTTC. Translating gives CASSHRQAMRYGYTF.

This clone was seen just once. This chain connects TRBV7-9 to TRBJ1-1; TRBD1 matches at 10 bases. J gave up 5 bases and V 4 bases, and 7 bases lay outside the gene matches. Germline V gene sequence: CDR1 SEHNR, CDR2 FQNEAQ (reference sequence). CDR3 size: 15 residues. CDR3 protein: CASSSRTGGFTEAFF. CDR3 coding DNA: TGTGCCAGCAGCTCTAGGACAGGGGGTTTTACTGAAGCTTTCTTT.